This T cell receptor beta chain was captured by sequencing in a study of cytomegalovirus exposure and HLA in healthy donors. For the study at large: Of the donors genotyped, 300 to 500 in all, 65% to 90% fell in the Caucasian-associated ancestry cluster.

Use of 60 Vbeta and 13 Jbeta primers characterized the PCR. TCRdb's table, derived via immunoSEQ multiplex PCR, lists solely in-frame clones and lacks some. The table lists 120,000 or so clones, around 80% of them singletons. Findings and caveats of the study: Prior analysis indicated that the majority of TCR beta V segments exhibited productivity approximately 87% or approximately 30% of the time. Confirmation was obtained in vitro that a few CMV-associated chains are specific for CMV antigens. Reportedly, cytomegalovirus status was diagnosed with high sensitivity and specificity.

Only a few counts were recorded for this clone. What it binds is not known. The germline V and J ends were trimmed by 4 bases and 7 bases, with 16 bases remaining between them. CDR1 and CDR2 (germline): GTSNPN, SVGIG (reference sequence). The CDR3 covers 14 residues. The V and J genes are TRBV30 and TRBJ1-4, with D perhaps TRBD1 (5 bases). Sequencing was carried out using PBMCs. The sequence derives from a woman aged 45-60 years in good health and CMV-seropositive. In nucleotides, the CDR3 is TGTGCCTGGACCCCCGGGTCAGGGATTGAAAAACTGTTTTTT. This translates into CAWTPGSGIEKLFF.